The rows below give T cell receptor beta chains drawn from one sample of a study of CD8 T cells in ankylosing spondylitis. TCRdb reanalysed the 5' RACE reads using MiXCR and keeps one entry per CDR3 protein. Of about 500,000 distinct CDR3 sequences in the sample, over 9.5% were seen once. Material for sequencing was blood, either unsorted or a sorted T cell fraction (not recorded which). The receptors stem from a male donor with ankylosing spondylitis. The CDR3 runs from the conserved cysteine through the conserved F or W. Fields, in order: clone size, J gene, D gene, V gene, CDR3 protein, CDR3 DNA. D genes are given only for firm matches. Clone sizes are given selectively: once, few, many, or a class where the clone is expanded.

>few|TRBJ2-1|TRBD1|TRBV9
CASSVTGYVRMGNEQFF
TGTGCCAGCAGCGTGACAGGGTATGTGCGGATGGGGAATGAGCAGTTCTTC
>.|TRBJ2-3|.|TRBV11-3
CASSLSQVVALADTQYF
TGTGCCAGCAGCTTATCCCAGGTGGTAGCGCTCGCAGATACGCAGTATTTT
>many|TRBJ2-2|TRBD2|TRBV12-3/TRBV12-4
CASSFPTSGRNTGELFF
TGTGCCAGCAGTTTCCCGACTAGCGGGAGGAACACCGGGGAGCTGTTTTTT
>.|TRBJ2-2|TRBD2|TRBV7-9
CASSFLAGAVGELFF
TGTGCCAGCAGCTTTCTAGCGGGAGCGGTCGGGGAGCTGTTTTTT
>.|TRBJ2-7|.|TRBV7-2
CASSGGWGPSYEQYF
TGTGCCAGCAGCGGAGGATGGGGTCCGTCCTACGAGCAGTACTTC
>.|TRBJ1-2|TRBD1|TRBV24-1
CATSGDSYGYTF
TGTGCCACCAGTGGGGACAGCTATGGCTACACCTTC
>few|TRBJ1-1|.|TRBV28
CASSLGSGGGTEAFF
TGTGCCAGCAGTTTAGGGTCGGGCGGGGGCACTGAAGCTTTCTTT
>.|TRBJ2-5|TRBD2|TRBV30
CAWSSSIAGYQETQYF
TGTGCCTGGAGTAGTAGTATAGCGGGATACCAAGAGACCCAGTACTTC
>many|TRBJ2-7|.|TRBV28
CASTARAYEQYF
TGTGCCAGCACGGCCAGAGCCTACGAGCAGTACTTC
>few|TRBJ2-2|.|TRBV7-9
CASSLMTSGELFF
TGTGCCAGCAGCTTAATGACCTCCGGGGAGCTGTTTTTT
>many|TRBJ1-2|TRBD1|TRBV20-1
CSALTGNYGYTF
TGCAGTGCCCTGACAGGGAACTATGGCTACACCTTC
>.|TRBJ2-3|TRBD1|TRBV4-2
CASSPWTGLDTQYF
TGTGCCAGCAGCCCTTGGACAGGGTTGGATACGCAGTATTTT
>.|TRBJ2-5|TRBD2|TRBV5-1
CASTGLAEETQYF
TGCGCCAGCACTGGACTAGCGGAAGAGACCCAGTACTTC
>few|TRBJ2-7|.|TRBV25-1
CASSGVPTNHEQYF
TGTGCCAGCAGTGGAGTGCCTACTAACCACGAGCAGTACTTC
>few|TRBJ2-5|.|TRBV11-2
CASSHYGQQETQYF
TGTGCCAGCAGCCACTACGGCCAACAAGAGACCCAGTACTTC
>.|TRBJ2-4|.|TRBV12-3/TRBV12-4
CASSRTDSQIQYF
TGTGCCAGCAGTCGAACCGACTCGCAAATTCAGTACTTC
>.|TRBJ2-3|TRBD2|TRBV20-1
CSARTGLAGDEDTQYF
TGCAGTGCCCGTACCGGACTAGCGGGAGACGAAGATACGCAGTATTTT
>.|TRBJ2-1|.|TRBV10-3
CAISEGVPRNEQFF
TGTGCCATCAGTGAGGGAGTTCCGAGGAATGAGCAGTTCTTC
>few|TRBJ2-2|.|TRBV7-9
CASSSDRALRGTGELFF
TGTGCCAGCAGCTCCGATAGGGCCCTTCGAGGCACCGGGGAGCTGTTTTTT
>few|TRBJ2-3|.|TRBV12-2
CASRCTDTQYF
TGTGCAAGTCGCTGCACAGATACGCAGTATTTT
>.|TRBJ1-2|.|TRBV6-1
CASSLKTANYGYTF
TGTGCCAGCAGTCTTAAAACAGCTAACTATGGCTACACCTTC
>few|TRBJ1-3|TRBD1|TRBV10-2
CASSPQRTGTSGNTIYF
TGCGCCAGCAGTCCCCAAAGGACAGGAACCTCTGGAAACACCATATATTTT
>.|TRBJ2-2|.|TRBV20-1
CSALPELARPNTGELFF
TGCAGTGCCCTTCCGGAGTTGGCTCGACCGAACACCGGGGAGCTGTTTTTT
>.|TRBJ2-3|.|TRBV15
CATSRETGDTQYF
TGTGCCACCAGCAGAGAGACGGGAGATACGCAGTATTTT
>many|TRBJ1-2|.|TRBV12-3/TRBV12-4
CASSFGSGYTF
TGTGCCAGCAGTTTCGGGTCGGGCTACACCTTC
>.|TRBJ1-2|TRBD1|TRBV11-2
CASSRQGAEGYGYTF
TGTGCCAGCAGCCGACAGGGGGCTGAGGGGTATGGCTACACCTTC
>.|TRBJ2-6|.|TRBV4-2
CASSQDQRPRTGANVLTF
TGTGCCAGCAGCCAAGATCAAAGGCCGCGGACCGGGGCCAACGTCCTGACTTTC
>.|TRBJ2-1|TRBD1|TRBV7-2
CASNWGTESDEQFF
TGTGCCAGCAACTGGGGGACAGAGTCCGATGAGCAGTTCTTC
>few|TRBJ1-1|.|TRBV10-1
CASRGAVNTEAFF
TGCGCCAGCAGGGGGGCGGTGAACACTGAAGCTTTCTTT